The 21 T cell receptor beta chains below all came from one sample that was sequenced in a study of chemoradiotherapy in HPV16-positive cancers (dated by TCRdb to 2022 to 2024). Library method: the immunoSEQ multiplex PCR assay. TCRdb's version of the immuneACCESS table is confined to in-frame rearrangements and falls short of the full clone set. An unresolved V gene accounts for under half of the shortfall where checked; the remainder is of unknown origin. For this sample the table gives more than 7,500 clones, of which approximately 91% were detected only once. 3.5% of the sample is in the top ten clones. The sequences come from blood, collected from a patient who underwent chemoradiotherapy. The receptors derive from a human donor with HPV-associated anogenital cancer.

The J gene is TRBJ1-3, the V gene TRBV30, with D perhaps matching TRBD1 (6 bases). Germline V lookup: CDR1 GTSNPN, CDR2 SVGIG (reference sequence). There are 14 residues in the CDR3. Between the trimmed V and J ends, which lost 1 base and 5 bases, there was a span of 12 bases. CDR3 sequence: CAWSGTANRNTIYF. In DNA, the CDR3 is TGTGCCTGGAGTGGGACAGCGAACAGAAACACCATATATTTT.

The chain has TRBV18 and TRBJ1-1, with 9 bases identical to TRBD1. Trimming cost V 9 bases and J 3 bases; bases outside gene matches: 5. In germline, CDR1 is KGHSH, CDR2 LQKENI. The CDR3 is 13 amino acids. The CDR3 sequence: CASHRGRDTEAFF. The CDR3 DNA reads TGTGCCAGTCACAGGGGGCGGGACACTGAAGCTTTCTTT.

The chain joins TRBV11-2 to TRBJ2-2, with D hard to call. With 0 bases removed from V and 5 bases from J, the gap between germline ends came to 4 bases. CDR1 and CDR2 (germline): SGHAT, FQNNGV. The CDR3 has 13 residues. The CDR3 coding sequence is TGTGCCAGCAGCTTAGATAGAACCGGGGAGCTGTTTTTT. Translated: CASSLDRTGELFF. Full variable domain (outside the CDR3, taken from reference TRBV11-2 and TRBJ2-2): EAGVAQSPRYKIIEKRQSVAFWCNPISGHATLYWYQQILGQGPKLLIQFQNNGVVDDSQLPKDRFSAERLKGVDSTLKIQPAKLEDSAVYLCASSLDRTGELFFGEGSRLTVL.

The chain carries TRBV19 and TRBJ2-1; D is possibly TRBD1 or TRBD2 (6 bases each). CDR1 LNHDA and CDR2 SQIVND come from the germline V gene (reference sequence). The CDR3 sequence is 16 residues long. The V gene lost 5 bases and the J gene lost 7 bases, with 21 bases spanning the gap. The CDR3 DNA follows: TGTGCCAGTAGTCGGGGGCGGGACATACGTTTTAATGAGCAGTTCTTC. Its protein product is CASSRGRDIRFNEQFF.

The V gene is TRBV27, the J gene TRBJ1-4; 7 bases line up with TRBD1. The CDR3 extends over 14 amino acids. V was clipped by 5 bases and J by 0 bases; unmatched bases: 0. Germline loops: CDR1 MNHEY, CDR2 SMNVEV (reference sequence). The CDR3 protein is CASSGTATNEKLFF. The DNA of the CDR3 is TGTGCCAGCAGTGGGACAGCAACTAATGAAAAACTGTTTTTT. The complete variable domain, with remaining parts taken from reference TRBV27 and TRBJ1-4, reads EAQVTQNPRYLITVTGKKLTVTCSQNMNHEYMSWYRQDPGLGLRQIYYSMNVEVTDKGDVPEGYKVSRKEKRNFPLILESPSPNQTSLYFCASSGTATNEKLFFGSGTQLSVL.

The chain recombines TRBV30 with TRBJ1-2, with D hard to call. V lost 0 bases and J lost 4, with 12 bases in between. This CDR3 spans 14 amino acids. Germline V gene lookup returns CDR1 GTSNPN and CDR2 SVGIG (reference sequence). The CDR3 sequence: CAWSVKVSSYGYTF. The DNA of the CDR3 is TGTGCCTGGAGTGTGAAGGTGTCGAGCTATGGCTACACCTTC.

The chain carries TRBV7-9 and TRBJ2-6; the D is unclear. This CDR3 region has 16 residues. Germline V gene sequence: CDR1 SEHNR, CDR2 FQNEAQ (reference sequence). The V gene lost 5 bases and the J gene lost 0 bases, with 11 bases spanning the gap. DNA for the CDR3: TGTGCCAGCAGCCCCAGCCTGGGCTCTGGGGCCAACGTCCTGACTTTC. The encoded protein is CASSPSLGSGANVLTF.

The V call is TRBV5-4, the J call TRBJ2-2; 7 bases fit TRBD1. The germline V gene encodes CDR1 SGHNT and CDR2 YYREEE (reference sequence). The CDR3 is made up of 15 amino acids. Trimming removed 4 bases from V and 7 bases from J; junction bases left unmatched: 10. The CDR3 spells CASSVDRVHGGELFF. DNA for the CDR3: TGTGCCAGCAGCGTAGACAGGGTTCATGGCGGGGAGCTGTTTTTT.

The chain couples TRBV10-3 to TRBJ2-3; D may be TRBD2 (7 bases). Germline CDR1 ENHRY, CDR2 SYGVKD. The V end lost 11 bases, the J end lost 5 bases, and 29 bases lay between the germline ends. This CDR3 comprises 17 residues. The CDR3, as DNA: TGTGCCTCCGCAGGCGGAGGGGGAGCGGGAAGATTAGATACGCAGTATTTT. Its protein product is CASAGGGGAGRLDTQYF.

The V and J genes are TRBV27 and TRBJ1-5; D is perhaps TRBD1 (5 bases). V lost 3 bases, J lost 3 bases, and 9 bases lay in between. This CDR3 has 14 residues. Germline V gives CDR1 MNHEY, CDR2 SMNVEV (reference sequence). CDR3 coding DNA: TGTGCCAGCAGTTTCCGAGGGGCCAATCAGCCCCAGCATTTT. It translates to CASSFRGANQPQHF.

V is TRBV5-6 and J is TRBJ2-7; 9 bases are shared with TRBD2. The germline V gene encodes CDR1 SGHDT and CDR2 YYEEEE. The CDR3 sequence is 14 residues long. The J segment lost 2 bases and the V segment lost 4 bases, leaving 4 bases of the junction unmatched. The CDR3 coding sequence is TGTGCCAGCAGCGTTAGCGGGAGCACCTACGAGCAGTACTTC. Amino acid sequence: CASSVSGSTYEQYF.

The rearrangement uses TRBV5-4 and TRBJ2-2, with D unresolved. The CDR3 consists of 13 residues. The germline V gene encodes CDR1 SGHNT and CDR2 YYREEE (reference sequence). The V and J ends lost 4 bases and 2 bases respectively, with 6 bases between them. The CDR3 sequence is CASSLFNTGELFF. CDR3 nucleotide sequence: TGTGCCAGCAGCCTCTTCAACACCGGGGAGCTGTTTTTT.

The V call is TRBV7-2, the J call TRBJ2-1, with 11 bases aligning to TRBD2. The CDR3 loop spans 15 amino acids. The germline V gene encodes CDR1 SGHTA and CDR2 FQGNSA. V lost 1 base, J lost 7 bases, and 3 bases stayed unmatched. CDR3 in DNA: TGTGCCAGCAGCTTAGGACTAGCGGGATCGAATGAGCAGTTCTTC. Its translation: CASSLGLAGSNEQFF.

This rearrangement joins TRBV19 to TRBJ1-1, with TRBD1 matching 9 bases. The length of the CDR3 is 14 residues. Unmatched junction bases numbered 3, after V lost 6 bases and J lost 1 base. Germline V gives CDR1 LNHDA, CDR2 SQIVND (reference sequence). CDR3 DNA sequence: TGTGCCAGTAGACTGGACAGGGGGAACACTGAAGCTTTCTTT. It specifies CASRLDRGNTEAFF.

This chain links TRBV5-1 with TRBJ2-5, with no clear D. Trimming stripped 4 bases from V and 4 bases from J, with 11 bases between. Germline V gene data show CDR1 as SGHRS and CDR2 as YFSETQ. The CDR3 is 13 amino acids. The DNA of the CDR3 is TGCGCCAGCAGCACAACACGGTCAGAGACCCAGTACTTC. Residues: CASSTTRSETQYF.

Here the CDR3 reads CASSDSGAANTEAFF. CDR3 DNA: TGTGCCAGCAGTGACTCGGGGGCGGCGAACACTGAAGCTTTCTTT. The V call is TRBV6-4, the J call TRBJ1-1, with TRBD1 as a possible D gene (6 bases). V was pared by 0 bases and J by 1 base, with 9 bases between. The CDR3 has 15 amino acids. Germline V CDR1 and CDR2: MRHNA, SNTAGT.

The J gene is TRBJ1-1, the V gene TRBV27; D not certain. Germline assignment: CDR1 MNHEY and CDR2 SMNVEV (reference sequence). The CDR3 contains 13 residues. The V and J ends lost 1 base and 6 bases respectively, with 9 bases between them. The CDR3, as DNA: TGTGCCAGCAGTTTATTGGGGTCCCCTGAAGCTTTCTTT. Protein sequence: CASSLLGSPEAFF.

This chain connects TRBV29-1 to TRBJ2-6, with 8 bases aligning to TRBD2. CDR1 and CDR2 from the germline V gene are SQVTM and ANQGSEA. The CDR3 has 16 amino acids. The ends lost 7 bases at V and 0 bases at J; junction bases unmatched: 8. The CDR3 sequence is CSAPAGERSGANVLTF. CDR3 sequence (DNA): TGCAGCGCCCCAGCGGGAGAGCGCTCTGGGGCCAACGTCCTGACTTTC.

The J gene is TRBJ2-5, the V gene TRBV11-1; D unresolved. The CDR3 is 10 amino acids. V lost 8 bases to trimming and J lost 5 bases, with 6 bases between them. Germline CDR1 and CDR2: SGHAT and FQDESV (reference sequence). This CDR3 reads CASGRETQYF. The CDR3 nucleotides are TGTGCCAGCGGGCGGGAGACCCAGTACTTC.

This chain joins TRBV5-1 and TRBJ2-1; tentative D call: TRBD1 (5 bases). Trimming removed 0 bases from V and 6 bases from J, with 13 bases in between. CDR1 is SGHRS and CDR2 is YFSETQ in the germline V gene. The CDR3 spans 15 residues. The CDR3 here is CASSLERGGLNEQFF. CDR3 DNA: TGCGCCAGCAGCTTGGAAAGGGGTGGGCTCAATGAGCAGTTCTTC.

The chain is built from TRBV2 and TRBJ1-6, with no clear D. CDR3 length: 15 amino acids. The germline gives CDR1 SNHLY, CDR2 FYNNEI. Deletions cut 3 bases from V and 6 bases from J, with 12 bases between. CDR3 sequence reads: CASSDLGGSNSPLHF. CDR3 bases: TGTGCCAGCAGTGACCTGGGAGGGAGTAATTCACCCCTCCACTTT. The whole variable domain, remainder taken from reference TRBV2 and TRBJ1-6, is EPEVTQTPSHQVTQMGQEVILRCVPISNHLYFYWYRQILGQKVEFLVSFYNNEISEKSEIFDDQFSVERPDGSNFTLKIRSTKLEDSAMYFCASSDLGGSNSPLHFGNGTRLTVT.